These T cell receptor beta chains were read from a single sample in a study of radiotherapy plus CTLA-4 blockade in lung cancer. The protocol was immunoSEQ multiplex PCR, while the TCRdb copy is restricted to in-frame clones and leaves out a portion. This table holds 25,000 to 35,000 clones, 75% to 90% found once. The specimen comprised peripheral blood, sampled from a patient treated with radiotherapy plus ipilimumab. Receptors were obtained from a human donor with non-small cell lung cancer that progressed on radiotherapy plus ipilimumab. CDR3s include the opening cysteine and the closing phenylalanine or tryptophan. The D gene is left open where the match is weak. Size tells how often a clone was seen (once, few, many) or the class of an expanded clone, and some rows leave it out.

clone size: NA
D gene: TRBD2
J gene: TRBJ2-1
V gene: TRBV9
CDR3 DNA: TGTGCCAGCAGCGTAGCGGTGGGCGGGGGGGCGTCCCATGAGCAGTTCTTC
CDR3 protein: CASSVAVGGGASHEQFF

clone size: NA
D gene: NA
J gene: TRBJ2-7
V gene: TRBV4-3
CDR3 DNA: TGCGCCAGCAGCCAATCCATCAGCTCCTACGAGCAGTACTTC
CDR3 protein: CASSQSISSYEQYF

clone size: NA
D gene: NA
J gene: TRBJ1-2
V gene: TRBV6-1
CDR3 DNA: TGTGCCAGCAGTGGACGGGGGGGCTATGGCTACACCTTC
CDR3 protein: CASSGRGGYGYTF

clone size: NA
D gene: TRBD1
J gene: TRBJ1-3
V gene: TRBV4-1
CDR3 DNA: TGCGCCAGCAGCCAAATGGTAGGGGGCATCGGTGGAAACACCATATATTTT
CDR3 protein: CASSQMVGGIGGNTIYF

clone size: few
D gene: NA
J gene: TRBJ1-2
V gene: TRBV27
CDR3 DNA: TGTGCCAGCAGTTTTAGGGGAGGGGGAGGCTACACCTTC
CDR3 protein: CASSFRGGGGYTF

clone size: NA
D gene: NA
J gene: TRBJ2-7
V gene: TRBV5-1
CDR3 DNA: TGCGCCAGCAGGTCCGACAGGCACTCCTACGAGCAGTACTTC
CDR3 protein: CASRSDRHSYEQYF

clone size: NA
D gene: TRBD2
J gene: TRBJ2-1
V gene: TRBV4-1
CDR3 DNA: TGCGCCAGCAGCCAGCCGGGACTAGCGGGCAATGAGCAGTTCTTC
CDR3 protein: CASSQPGLAGNEQFF

clone size: NA
D gene: NA
J gene: TRBJ1-4
V gene: TRBV7-2
CDR3 DNA: TGTGCCAGCAGCTCCACTCTATTGACAGCAAATGAAAAACTGTTTTTT
CDR3 protein: CASSSTLLTANEKLFF

clone size: NA
D gene: NA
J gene: TRBJ2-1
V gene: TRBV5-4
CDR3 DNA: TGTGCCAGCAGCTACCGACAGCGCAATGAGCAGTTCTTC
CDR3 protein: CASSYRQRNEQFF

clone size: NA
D gene: TRBD2
J gene: TRBJ2-5
V gene: TRBV11-2
CDR3 DNA: TGTGCCAGCAGCTTCGCCCTACCCCAGCGGGGCCTACCCCAAGAGACCCAGTACTTC
CDR3 protein: CASSFALPQRGLPQETQYF

clone size: NA
D gene: NA
J gene: TRBJ2-1
V gene: TRBV15
CDR3 DNA: TGTGCCACCAGCAGAGATAGGGGGTACAATGAGCAGTTCTTC
CDR3 protein: CATSRDRGYNEQFF

clone size: NA
D gene: NA
J gene: TRBJ2-3
V gene: TRBV18
CDR3 DNA: TGTGCCAGCTCACCAAATGAGGGGGGGCCAGATACGCAGTATTTT
CDR3 protein: CASSPNEGGPDTQYF

clone size: NA
D gene: NA
J gene: TRBJ1-1
V gene: TRBV28
CDR3 DNA: TGTGCCAGCACCTGGGGGGGGAACCCTCCGAACACTGAAGCTTTCTTT
CDR3 protein: CASTWGGNPPNTEAFF

clone size: NA
D gene: NA
J gene: TRBJ2-5
V gene: TRBV13
CDR3 DNA: TGTGCCAGCAGCGCCGGACTACAAGAGACCCAGTACTTC
CDR3 protein: CASSAGLQETQYF

clone size: NA
D gene: TRBD1
J gene: TRBJ1-5
V gene: TRBV27
CDR3 DNA: TGTGCCAGCAGAGAGGGACAGATTAGCAATCAGCCCCAGCATTTT
CDR3 protein: CASREGQISNQPQHF

clone size: NA
D gene: NA
J gene: TRBJ2-2
V gene: TRBV7-2
CDR3 DNA: TGTGCCAGCACACTAACGGGGACATCCCTCACCGGGGAGCTGTTTTTT
CDR3 protein: CASTLTGTSLTGELFF

clone size: NA
D gene: TRBD1
J gene: TRBJ1-1
V gene: TRBV19
CDR3 DNA: TGTGCCAGTAGTATGGAGGGGGCTGGAGACACTGAAGCTTTCTTT
CDR3 protein: CASSMEGAGDTEAFF

clone size: NA
D gene: TRBD1
J gene: TRBJ2-2
V gene: TRBV5-1
CDR3 DNA: TGCGCCAGCAGCTTGGAAGGAGTCGACAGGGCTTACGGGGAGCTGTTTTTT
CDR3 protein: CASSLEGVDRAYGELFF

clone size: NA
D gene: TRBD1
J gene: TRBJ2-7
V gene: TRBV9
CDR3 DNA: TGTGCCAGCAGCGTAGCGGACAGGGCCACCTACGAGCAGTACTTC
CDR3 protein: CASSVADRATYEQYF

clone size: NA
D gene: TRBD2
J gene: TRBJ2-7
V gene: TRBV6-5
CDR3 DNA: TGTGCCAGCAGTCTGACTAGCGGCCCTTTCGAGCAGTACTTC
CDR3 protein: CASSLTSGPFEQYF

clone size: NA
D gene: TRBD1
J gene: TRBJ1-6
V gene: TRBV5-4
CDR3 DNA: TGTGCCAGCAGCGGACGGACAGGGGTCTCCCCCTCCTATAATTCACCCCTCCACTTT
CDR3 protein: CASSGRTGVSPSYNSPLHF

clone size: once
D gene: NA
J gene: TRBJ2-5
V gene: TRBV10-2
CDR3 DNA: TGCGCCAGCAGTGAGGGTCCAGCGGGCGTTCAAGAGACCCAGTACTTC
CDR3 protein: CASSEGPAGVQETQYF

clone size: NA
D gene: NA
J gene: TRBJ2-7
V gene: TRBV20-1
CDR3 DNA: TGCAGTGCTGCCCCCGAGTACGGGCAGTACTTC
CDR3 protein: CSAAPEYGQYF

clone size: NA
D gene: TRBD1
J gene: TRBJ1-2
V gene: TRBV5-1
CDR3 DNA: TGCGCCAGCACCCCGGCGACAGGGGGCTTTGGCTACACCTTC
CDR3 protein: CASTPATGGFGYTF

clone size: NA
D gene: NA
J gene: TRBJ1-3
V gene: TRBV6-5
CDR3 DNA: TGTGCCAGCAGAGGACAATCTAGCTCTGGAAACACCATATATTTT
CDR3 protein: CASRGQSSSGNTIYF

clone size: NA
D gene: TRBD2
J gene: TRBJ2-3
V gene: TRBV5-1
CDR3 DNA: TGCGCCAGCAGCTTGGCCGTCGCGGGGGGTACAGATACGCAGTATTTT
CDR3 protein: CASSLAVAGGTDTQYF

clone size: NA
D gene: NA
J gene: TRBJ1-4
V gene: TRBV2
CDR3 DNA: TGTGCCAGAAGGGAGGCCGGGGGAAAACTGTTTTTT
CDR3 protein: CARREAGGKLFF

clone size: NA
D gene: TRBD2
J gene: TRBJ2-5
V gene: TRBV11-3
CDR3 DNA: TGTGCCAGCAGCTTAGGGACTAGTAGCCAAGAGACCCAGTACTTC
CDR3 protein: CASSLGTSSQETQYF